Described below is a single T cell receptor beta chain sequence and its context. J lost 4 bases, V lost 0 bases, and 4 bases had no gene match. Germline CDR1 and CDR2: SGHRS and YFSETQ. The CDR3 runs to 14 residues. The data originate from a study of cytomegalovirus exposure and HLA in healthy donors. PCR involved 60 Vbeta and 13 Jbeta primers. TCRdb's table, derived via immunoSEQ multiplex PCR, lists solely in-frame clones and lacks some. The sample gives some 150,000 clones, around 79% of which show up once; about 2.8% is in the top ten. The chain combines TRBV5-1 with TRBJ2-7, with 7 bases fitting TRBD2. This clonotype originated in a man aged 18 to 30 in good health and CMV-seronegative. Sequenced input: PBMCs. CDR3 DNA sequence: TGCGCCAGCAGCTTGGTGCTAGCGGAATACGAGCAGTACTTC. Translated, it gives CASSLVLAEYEQYF.